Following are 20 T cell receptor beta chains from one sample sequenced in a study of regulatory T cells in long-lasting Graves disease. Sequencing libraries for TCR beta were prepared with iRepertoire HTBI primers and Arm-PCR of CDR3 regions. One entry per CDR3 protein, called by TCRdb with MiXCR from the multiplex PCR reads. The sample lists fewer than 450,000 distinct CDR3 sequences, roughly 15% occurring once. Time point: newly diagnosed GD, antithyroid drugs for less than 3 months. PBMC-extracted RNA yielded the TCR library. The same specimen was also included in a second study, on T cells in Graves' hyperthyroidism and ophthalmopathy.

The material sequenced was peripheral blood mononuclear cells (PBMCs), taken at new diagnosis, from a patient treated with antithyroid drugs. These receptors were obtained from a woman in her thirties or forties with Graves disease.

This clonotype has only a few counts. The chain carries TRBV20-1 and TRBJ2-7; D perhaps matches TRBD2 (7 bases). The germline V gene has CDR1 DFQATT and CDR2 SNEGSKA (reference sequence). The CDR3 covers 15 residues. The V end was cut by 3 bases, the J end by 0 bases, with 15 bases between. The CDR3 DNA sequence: TGCAGTGCTAGCGGCGGGGGCGCTGGCTCCTACGAGCAGTACTTC. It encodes CSASGGGAGSYEQYF.

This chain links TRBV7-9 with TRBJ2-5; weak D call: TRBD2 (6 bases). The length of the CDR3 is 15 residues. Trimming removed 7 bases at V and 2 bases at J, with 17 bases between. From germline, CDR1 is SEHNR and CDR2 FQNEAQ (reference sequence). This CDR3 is CASTQLSSEQETQYF. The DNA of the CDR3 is TGTGCCAGCACCCAACTGTCTAGCGAACAAGAGACCCAGTACTTC.

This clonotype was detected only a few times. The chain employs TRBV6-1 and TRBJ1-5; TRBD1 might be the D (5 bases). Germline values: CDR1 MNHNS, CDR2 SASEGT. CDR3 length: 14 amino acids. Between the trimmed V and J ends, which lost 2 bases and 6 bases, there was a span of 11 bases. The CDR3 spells CASSEFQGPQPQHF. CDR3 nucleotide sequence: TGTGCCAGCAGTGAATTCCAGGGCCCTCAGCCCCAGCATTTT.

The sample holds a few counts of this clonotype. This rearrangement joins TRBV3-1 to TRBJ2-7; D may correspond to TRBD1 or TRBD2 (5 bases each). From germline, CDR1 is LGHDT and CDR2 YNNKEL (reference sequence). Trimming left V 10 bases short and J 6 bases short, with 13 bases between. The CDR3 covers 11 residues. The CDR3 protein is CATTGLGEQYF. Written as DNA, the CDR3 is TGTGCCACGACGGGGCTCGGCGAGCAGTACTTC.

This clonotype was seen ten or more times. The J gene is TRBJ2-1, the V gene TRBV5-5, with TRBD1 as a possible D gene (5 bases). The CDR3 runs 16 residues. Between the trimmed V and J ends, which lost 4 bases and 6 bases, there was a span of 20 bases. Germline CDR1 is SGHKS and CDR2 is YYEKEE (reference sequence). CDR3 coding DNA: TGTGCCAGCAGCCCATTACCGATCAGGGCCCTCAATGAGCAGTTCTTC. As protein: CASSPLPIRALNEQFF.

In nucleotides, the CDR3 is TGTGCCAGCAGCTTAGGCGTGGGGGACAGGGGGAACACTGAAGCTTTCTTT. Translated: CASSLGVGDRGNTEAFF. The rearrangement uses TRBV7-3 and TRBJ1-1, with TRBD1 matching over 10 bases. The CDR3 extends over 17 amino acids. Trimming cost V 2 bases and J 1 base; bases outside gene matches: 7. Germline lookup yields CDR1 SGHTA and CDR2 FQGTGA. Drawing the rest from reference TRBV7-3 and TRBJ1-1, the complete variable domain is GAGVSQTPSNKVTEKGKYVELRCDPISGHTALYWYRQSLGQGPEFLIYFQGTGAADDSGLPNDRFFAVRPEGSVSTLKIQRTERGDSAVYLCASSLGVGDRGNTEAFFGQGTRLTVV.

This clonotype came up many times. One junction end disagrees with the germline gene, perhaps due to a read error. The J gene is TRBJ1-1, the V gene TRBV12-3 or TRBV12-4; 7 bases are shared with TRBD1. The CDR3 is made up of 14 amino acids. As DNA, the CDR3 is TGTGCCAGCAGCTTAGGGACAGAGAACACTGAAGCTTTCTTT. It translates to CASSLGTENTEAFF.

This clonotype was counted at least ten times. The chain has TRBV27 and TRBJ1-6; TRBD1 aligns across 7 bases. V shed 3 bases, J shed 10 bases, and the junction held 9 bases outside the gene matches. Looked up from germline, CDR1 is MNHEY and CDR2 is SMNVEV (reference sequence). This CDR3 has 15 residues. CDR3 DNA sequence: TGTGCCAGCAGTTTGACCACAGGGGTCGCCTCACCCCTCCACTTT. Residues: CASSLTTGVASPLHF.

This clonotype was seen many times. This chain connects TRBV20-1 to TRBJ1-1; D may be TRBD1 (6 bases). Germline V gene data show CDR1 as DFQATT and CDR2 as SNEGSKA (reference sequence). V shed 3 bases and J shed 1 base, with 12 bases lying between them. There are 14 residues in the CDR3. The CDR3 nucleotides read TGCAGTGCTAGCTTTCAGGGGAGGAACACTGAAGCTTTCTTT. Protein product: CSASFQGRNTEAFF.

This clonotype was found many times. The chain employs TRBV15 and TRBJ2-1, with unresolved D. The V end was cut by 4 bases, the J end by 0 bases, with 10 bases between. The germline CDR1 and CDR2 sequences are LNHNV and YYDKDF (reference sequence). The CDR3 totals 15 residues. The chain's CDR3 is CATSKDEISYNEQFF. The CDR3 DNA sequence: TGTGCCACCAGCAAGGACGAGATCTCCTACAATGAGCAGTTCTTC. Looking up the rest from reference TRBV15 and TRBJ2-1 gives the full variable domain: DAMVIQNPRYQVTQFGKPVTLSCSQTLNHNVMYWYQQKSSQAPKLLFHYYDKDFNNEADTPDNFQSRRPNTSFCFLDIRSPGLGDTAMYLCATSKDEISYNEQFFGPGTRLTVL.

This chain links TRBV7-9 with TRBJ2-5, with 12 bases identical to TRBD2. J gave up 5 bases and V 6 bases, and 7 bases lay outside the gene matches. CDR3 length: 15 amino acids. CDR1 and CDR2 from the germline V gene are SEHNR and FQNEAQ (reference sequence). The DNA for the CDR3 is TGTGCCAGCAGTCTCCCTAGCGGGAGGGCTGAGACCCAGTACTTC. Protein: CASSLPSGRAETQYF. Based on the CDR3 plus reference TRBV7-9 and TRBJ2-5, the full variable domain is DTGVSQNPRHKITKRGQNVTFRCDPISEHNRLYWYRQTLGQGPEFLTYFQNEAQLEKSRLLSDRFSAERPKGSFSTLEIQRTEQGDSAMYLCASSLPSGRAETQYFGPGTRLLVL.

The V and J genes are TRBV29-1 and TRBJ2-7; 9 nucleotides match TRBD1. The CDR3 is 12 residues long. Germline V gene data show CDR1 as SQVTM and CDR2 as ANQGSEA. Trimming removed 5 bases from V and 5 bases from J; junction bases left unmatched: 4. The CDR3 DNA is TGCAGCGTTAGGGACAGGGTACACGAGCAGTACTTC. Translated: CSVRDRVHEQYF.

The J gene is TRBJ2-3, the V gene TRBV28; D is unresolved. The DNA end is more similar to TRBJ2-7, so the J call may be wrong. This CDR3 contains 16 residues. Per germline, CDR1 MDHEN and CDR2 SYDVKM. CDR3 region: CASSFGVVLRLYEQYF. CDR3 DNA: TGTGCCAGCAGTTTTGGTGTCGTTTTAAGGCTCTACGAGCAGTACTTC.

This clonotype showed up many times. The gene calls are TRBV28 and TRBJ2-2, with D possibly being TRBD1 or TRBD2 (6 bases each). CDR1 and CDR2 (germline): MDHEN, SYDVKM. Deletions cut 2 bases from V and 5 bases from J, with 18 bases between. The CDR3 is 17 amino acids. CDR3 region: CASSLPAGGGITGELFF. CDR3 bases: TGTGCCAGCAGTTTACCCGCCGGAGGGGGTATAACCGGGGAGCTGTTTTTT.

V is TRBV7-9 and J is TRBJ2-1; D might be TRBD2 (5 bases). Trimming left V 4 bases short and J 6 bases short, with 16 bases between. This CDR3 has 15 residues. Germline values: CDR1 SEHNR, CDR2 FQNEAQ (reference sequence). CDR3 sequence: CASSSPGFGGNEQFF. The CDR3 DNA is TGTGCCAGCAGCTCGCCGGGATTCGGTGGCAATGAGCAGTTCTTC.

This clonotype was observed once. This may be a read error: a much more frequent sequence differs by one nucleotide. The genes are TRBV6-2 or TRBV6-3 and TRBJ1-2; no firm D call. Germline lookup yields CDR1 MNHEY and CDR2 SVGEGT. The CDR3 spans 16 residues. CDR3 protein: CASRTRWEIRNYGCTF. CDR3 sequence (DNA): TGTGCCAGCAGGACCCGATGGGAGATACGCAACTATGGCTGCACCTTC.

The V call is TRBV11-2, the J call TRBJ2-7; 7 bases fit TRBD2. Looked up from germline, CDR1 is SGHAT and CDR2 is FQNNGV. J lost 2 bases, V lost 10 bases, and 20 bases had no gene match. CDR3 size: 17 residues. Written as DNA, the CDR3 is TGTGCCAACAGAGGCCTGATCTCGCGGGAGAGGACCTACGAGCAGTACTTC. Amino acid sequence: CANRGLISRERTYEQYF.

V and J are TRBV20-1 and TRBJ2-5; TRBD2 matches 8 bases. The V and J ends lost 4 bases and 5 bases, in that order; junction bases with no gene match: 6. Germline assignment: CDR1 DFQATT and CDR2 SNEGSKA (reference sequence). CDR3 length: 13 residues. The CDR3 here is CSANAREGETQYF. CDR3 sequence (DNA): TGCAGTGCTAATGCCCGGGAGGGCGAGACCCAGTACTTC.

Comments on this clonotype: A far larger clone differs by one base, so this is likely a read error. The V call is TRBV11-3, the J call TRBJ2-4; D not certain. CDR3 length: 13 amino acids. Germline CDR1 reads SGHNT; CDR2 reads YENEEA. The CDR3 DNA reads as TGTGCCAGCAGCCAATCAACCTACAATGAGCAGTCCTTC. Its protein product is CASSQSTYNEQSF.

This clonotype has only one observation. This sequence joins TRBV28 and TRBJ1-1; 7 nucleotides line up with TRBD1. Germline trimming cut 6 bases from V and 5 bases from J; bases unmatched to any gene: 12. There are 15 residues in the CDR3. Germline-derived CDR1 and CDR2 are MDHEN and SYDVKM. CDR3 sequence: CASSNYQGGRTEAFF. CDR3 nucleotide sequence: TGTGCCAGCAGCAACTATCAGGGGGGGAGGACTGAAGCTTTCTTT.